The source of this T cell receptor beta chain is a study of beta chain features in type 1 diabetes. General study points: Reads derived from cDNA could over-represent cells showing high TCR expression. Researchers reported that naive, central memory and Treg TCRB repertoires appeared more similar in patients than in healthy donors. Across all four CD4+ subsets, people with type 1 diabetes showed modestly shorter TCRB CDR3s.

The authors reverse transcribed all of the isolated RNA, so sequencing captured expressed TCRB transcripts. This table comes from immunoSEQ multiplex PCR, and its TCRdb copy is limited to in-frame clones, with some not included. This sample has around 130,000 clones; 7% to 10% occur once, and the top ten carry roughly 0.75%. In regard to this clone: Its cognate antigen is unknown.

CDR3 size: 14 residues. V shed 7 bases and J shed 1 base, with 13 bases lying between them. Looked up from germline, CDR1 is LGHNT and CDR2 is FRNRAP. A single heparinised draw of approximately 100 mL on average was taken per donor. Sorting that relied on CD45RO/CCR7/CD25/CD127/CD95/CD27 yielded CD4+ naive, central memory, regulatory and stem cell-like memory cells. The TCR sequence derives from a man aged 30-40 years with type 1 diabetes. The chain has TRBV12-5 and TRBJ2-5; TRBD2 might be the D (5 bases). Sequenced: central memory CD4+ T cells from blood. DNA of the CDR3: TGTGCTAGTGACTCACCGGGATCCCAAGAGACCCAGTACTTC. Translating it yields CASDSPGSQETQYF.